Following are 10 T cell receptor beta chains from one sample sequenced in a study of blood T cell repertoires in COVID-19. The method was immunoSEQ multiplex PCR; TCRdb's version includes in-frame clones alone and lacks a portion of them. The sample shows about 79,000 clones, 85% to 90% of them seen only once. The sample taken for sequencing was peripheral blood. The receptors come from a man between 45 and 60 years old with active COVID-19.

The chain carries TRBV19 and TRBJ1-6; no clear D. V lost 6 bases to trimming and J lost 8 bases, with 11 bases between them. The CDR3 spans 13 residues. In germline, CDR1 is LNHDA, CDR2 SQIVND (reference sequence). Here the CDR3 DNA reads TGTGCCAGTAGCTCCCGAACAGATTCACCCCTCCACTTT. Its protein product is CASSSRTDSPLHF.

The chain combines TRBV2 with TRBJ2-1; 10 bases fit TRBD2. The J segment lost 0 bases and the V segment lost 6 bases, leaving 5 bases of the junction unmatched. This CDR3 contains 16 residues. From germline, CDR1 is SNHLY and CDR2 FYNNEI. The CDR3 DNA sequence: TGTGCCAGCAGGCTATCTAGCGGGGGCTCCTACAATGAGCAGTTCTTC. It translates to CASRLSSGGSYNEQFF.

V usage is TRBV6-5 and J usage is TRBJ2-2, with D perhaps TRBD2 (6 bases). Germline V gives CDR1 MNHEY, CDR2 SVGAGI. CDR3 length: 12 residues. V lost 6 bases and J lost 6, with 8 bases in between. The CDR3 loop reads CASSSGAGELFF. The CDR3 nucleotides read TGTGCCAGCAGCTCGGGGGCCGGGGAGCTGTTTTTT.

The chain combines TRBV19 with TRBJ1-2, with 7 bases identical to TRBD1. Looked up from germline, CDR1 is LNHDA and CDR2 is SQIVND (reference sequence). This CDR3 has 14 amino acids. V gave up 6 bases and J gave up 4 bases; unmatched junction bases: 8. CDR3 in amino acids: CASRTGQDGYGYTF. The CDR3 region has the DNA TGTGCCAGTAGAACCGGACAGGATGGCTATGGCTACACCTTC.

V usage is TRBV27 and J usage is TRBJ2-7, with D possibly matching TRBD2 (6 bases). Trimming took 5 bases from V and 1 from J, leaving 15 bases between them. This CDR3 has 15 amino acids. Per germline, CDR1 MNHEY and CDR2 SMNVEV (reference sequence). CDR3 DNA: TGTGCCAGCAGTCTTCGATCTAGCGTTTCCTACGAGCAGTACTTC. Translation: CASSLRSSVSYEQYF.

This sequence joins TRBV27 and TRBJ1-1; 7 positions match TRBD1. CDR1 is MNHEY and CDR2 is SMNVEV in the germline V gene (reference sequence). The CDR3 extends over 14 amino acids. Losses at the gene ends were 2 bases for V and 5 bases for J; bases not matched to a gene: 5. CDR3 residues: CASSLRQGRTEAFF. The DNA of the CDR3 is TGTGCCAGCAGTTTAAGACAGGGTCGTACTGAAGCTTTCTTT.

The rearrangement links TRBV5-1 to TRBJ2-3, with 11 bases lining up with TRBD2. V lost 4 bases and J lost 6; bases outside the gene matches: 4. There are 14 residues in the CDR3. Germline V lookup: CDR1 SGHRS, CDR2 YFSETQ. The CDR3 reads CASSQTSGADTQYF. CDR3 in DNA: TGCGCCAGCAGCCAGACTAGCGGGGCTGATACGCAGTATTTT. The full variable domain, its missing parts supplied by reference TRBV5-1 and TRBJ2-3, is KAGVTQTPRYLIKTRGQQVTLSCSPISGHRSVSWYQQTPGQGLQFLFEYFSETQRNKGNFPGRFSGRQFSNSRSEMNVSTLELGDSALYLCASSQTSGADTQYFGPGTRLTVL.

This sequence joins TRBV7-9 and TRBJ2-5; D gene ambiguous. The V end lost 1 base, the J end lost 1 base, and 13 bases lay between the germline ends. The CDR3 contains 16 residues. Per the germline V gene, CDR1 is SEHNR and CDR2 is FQNEAQ (reference sequence). The CDR3 sequence: CASSLVFHRAQETQYF. The CDR3 coding sequence is TGTGCCAGCAGCTTAGTTTTTCACCGCGCCCAAGAGACCCAGTACTTC.

V gene TRBV7-2 combines with J gene TRBJ2-7, with TRBD2 matching 7 bases. Germline CDR1 is SGHTA and CDR2 is FQGNSA. The CDR3 is 17 amino acids. With 1 base clipped from V and 0 bases from J, the junction kept 9 bases outside the gene matches. CDR3 residues: CASSLVASGRSSYEQYF. The CDR3 nucleotides read TGTGCCAGCAGCTTAGTCGCTAGCGGACGTAGCTCCTACGAGCAGTACTTC.

The V gene is TRBV7-3, the J gene TRBJ2-7; D is perhaps TRBD1 (5 bases). Per the germline V gene, CDR1 is SGHTA and CDR2 is FQGTGA. The V and J ends lost 4 bases and 2 bases respectively, with 21 bases between them. This CDR3 contains 17 residues. CDR3 coding DNA: TGTGCCAGCAGCTCAGTTGTGGGGCTCCCAGCCGCCTACGAGCAGTACTTC. Its translation: CASSSVVGLPAAYEQYF.